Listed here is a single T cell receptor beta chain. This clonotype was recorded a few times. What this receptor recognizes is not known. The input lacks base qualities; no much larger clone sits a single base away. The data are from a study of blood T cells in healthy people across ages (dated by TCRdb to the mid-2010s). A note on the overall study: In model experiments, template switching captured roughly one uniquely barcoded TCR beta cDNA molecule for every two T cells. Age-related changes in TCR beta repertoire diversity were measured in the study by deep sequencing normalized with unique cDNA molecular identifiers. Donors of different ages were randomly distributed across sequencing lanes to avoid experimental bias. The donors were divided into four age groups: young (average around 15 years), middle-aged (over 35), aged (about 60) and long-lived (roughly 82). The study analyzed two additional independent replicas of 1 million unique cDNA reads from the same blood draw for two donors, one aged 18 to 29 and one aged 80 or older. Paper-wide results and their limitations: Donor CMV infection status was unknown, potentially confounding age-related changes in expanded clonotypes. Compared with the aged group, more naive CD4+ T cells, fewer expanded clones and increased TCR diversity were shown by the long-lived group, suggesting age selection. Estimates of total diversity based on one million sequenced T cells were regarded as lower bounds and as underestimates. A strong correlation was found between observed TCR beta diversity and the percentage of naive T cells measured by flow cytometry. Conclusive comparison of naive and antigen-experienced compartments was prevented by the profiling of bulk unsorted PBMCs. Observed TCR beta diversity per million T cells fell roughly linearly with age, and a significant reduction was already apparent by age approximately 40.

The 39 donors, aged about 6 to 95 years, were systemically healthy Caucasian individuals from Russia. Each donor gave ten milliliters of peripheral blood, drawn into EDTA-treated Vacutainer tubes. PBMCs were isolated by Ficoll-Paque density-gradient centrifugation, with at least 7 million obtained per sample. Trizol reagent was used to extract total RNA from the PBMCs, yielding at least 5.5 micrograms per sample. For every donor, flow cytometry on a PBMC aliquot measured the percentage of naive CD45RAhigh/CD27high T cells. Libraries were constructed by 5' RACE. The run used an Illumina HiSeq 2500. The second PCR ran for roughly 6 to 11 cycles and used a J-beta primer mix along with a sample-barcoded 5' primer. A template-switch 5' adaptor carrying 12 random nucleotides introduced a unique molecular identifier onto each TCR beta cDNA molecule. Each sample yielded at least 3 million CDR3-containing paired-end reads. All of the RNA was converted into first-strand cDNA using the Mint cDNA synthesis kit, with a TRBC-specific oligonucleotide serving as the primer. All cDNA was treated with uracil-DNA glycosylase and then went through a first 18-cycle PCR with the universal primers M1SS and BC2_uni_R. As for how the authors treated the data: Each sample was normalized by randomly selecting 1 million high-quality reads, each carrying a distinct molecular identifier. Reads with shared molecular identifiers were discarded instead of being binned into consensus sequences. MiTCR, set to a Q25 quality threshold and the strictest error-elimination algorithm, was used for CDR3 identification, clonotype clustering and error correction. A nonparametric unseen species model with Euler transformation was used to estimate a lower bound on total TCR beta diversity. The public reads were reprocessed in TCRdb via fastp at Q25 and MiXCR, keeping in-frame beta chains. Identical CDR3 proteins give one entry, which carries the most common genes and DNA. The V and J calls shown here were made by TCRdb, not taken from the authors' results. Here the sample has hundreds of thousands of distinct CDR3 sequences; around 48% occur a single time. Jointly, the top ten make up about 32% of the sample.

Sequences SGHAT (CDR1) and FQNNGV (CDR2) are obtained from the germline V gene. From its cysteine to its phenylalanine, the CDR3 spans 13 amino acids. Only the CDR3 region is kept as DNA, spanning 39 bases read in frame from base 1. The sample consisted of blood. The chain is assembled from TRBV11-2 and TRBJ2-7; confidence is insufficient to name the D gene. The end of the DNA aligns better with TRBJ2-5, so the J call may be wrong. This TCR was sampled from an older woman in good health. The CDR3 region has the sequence CASSSAARETQYF. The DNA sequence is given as TGTGCCAGCAGCTCAGCAGCCCGGGAGACCCAGTACTTC.